A single T cell receptor beta chain is shown here with its context. Its antigen remains unidentified. Base qualities were left out, and no much larger clone turns up one base away. The source of the sample is a study of T cell responses to AZD1222 COVID-19 vaccine (dated by TCRdb to the early 2020s). Background on the whole study: A total of under 250 trial participants underwent TCR sequencing, of whom 200 to 220 had received two doses of AZD1222 and 26 had received two doses of the MenACWY control vaccine. Enrollment into the trials was organized by age into subgroups of 18-55, 56-69 and 70-plus years, and those subgroups contained 148, 28 and 57 TCR-sequenced participants, respectively. Overall results and qualifications from the work: Because no samples from the day 14 peak response were available, repertoires could be characterized only after the peak T cell response. The 56-69-year group was small, and its depth increase did not reach significance, likely because of low power. Vaccine-associated CD4 TCRs spanned the whole spike protein, with dominant responses in regions 160-218 and 743-854. Participants were mostly white British, with more females than males. The authors suggested clonal diversity may have been underestimated. Epitopes outside the regions mutated in the B.1.351 and B.1.1.7 variants were reportedly recognized by nearly half of the unique spike-specific TCRs. Conclusions about previously exposed vaccinees are limited because only a handful of AZD1222 recipients were SARS-CoV-2 seropositive at baseline. Spike-specific TCR breadth and depth rose significantly after two AZD1222 doses compared with day 0 and with MenACWY recipients.

The time point label, as the study defines it: about 28 days (+/-7) after the second vaccine dose. The treatment or condition label of this sample denotes: meningococcal conjugate vaccine given as trial control. Samples from vaccinated people were obtained from the UK trials COV001 and COV002, which included a single-blind randomized controlled phase 2/3 trial of AZD1222 (ChAdOx1 nCoV-19) in healthy adults. Trial participant PBMC samples were collected at day 0 and day 28 after the second dose for TCRbeta chain sequencing. The CDR3 regions of human TCRbeta chains were analyzed by immunosequencing. From the authors' description of their analysis: Repertoire TCRs were matched against a reference library of SARS-CoV-2-specific TCRs generated with the MIRA antigen-specificity platform. Breadth was defined as the fraction of unique TCRs that were SARS-CoV-2-associated. Depth was defined as the fraction of total T cells that were SARS-CoV-2-associated. Each spike-specific TCR was assigned to its reactive spike region and to a CD4 or CD8 class using the MIRA data. Log10-transformed breadth and depth values were compared by one-way ANOVA with Sidak's multiple comparisons tests. TCRdb's version of the immuneACCESS table is confined to in-frame rearrangements and falls short of the full clone set. An unresolved V gene accounts for under half of the shortfall where checked; the remainder is of unknown origin. The D gene and trimming were derived from the DNA, and the V and J assignments and clone size from that table. The table for this sample lists 44,000 or so clones; 80% of them were counted only once. The ten biggest clones cover about a fifth of the sample.

The CDR3, cysteine through phenylalanine, is 14 amino acids long. Solely the CDR3 DNA is kept, with 42 bases framed from the first base. Trimming removed 4 bases from V and 2 bases from J; the gene matches leave 5 bases unexplained. CDR1 and CDR2 are drawn from the germline V gene: SGHRS, YFSETQ. This sequence uses TRBV5-1 and TRBJ2-5; 7 middle bases align to TRBD1. The source material was peripheral blood, sampled 28 days after the second dose of the MenACWY control vaccine. This clonotype was sampled from an adult who received the MenACWY meningococcal vaccine as a control. The CDR3 loop reads CASSPGQIQETQYF. In nucleotides, the sequence is TGCGCCAGCAGCCCGGGACAGATACAAGAGACCCAGTACTTC. This CDR3, with the reference TRBV5-1 and TRBJ2-5 proteins standing in past its ends, gives the full variable domain KAGVTQTPRYLIKTRGQQVTLSCSPISGHRSVSWYQQTPGQGLQFLFEYFSETQRNKGNFPGRFSGRQFSNSRSEMNVSTLELGDSALYLCASSPGQIQETQYFGPGTRLLVL.